The clone carrying this T cell receptor beta chain turned up a few times. The antigen is unknown. The assay was immunoSEQ multiplex PCR, and TCRdb's table has in-frame clones only and misses some. The profile shows approximately 120,000 clones, approximately 86% of them singletons. The sample originates from a study of PD-1 blockade in mismatch repair-deficient tumors. About the study: Patients had about eleven mismatch repair-deficient cancer types and were previously treated and progressing. Study results and limitations: Tumor-resident clones, often absent from pretreatment blood, expanded after pembrolizumab and then contracted.

Germline CDR1 and CDR2: MNHNS and SASEGT. This CDR3 is 13 amino acids long. V lost 9 bases, J lost 5 bases, and 8 bases stayed unmatched. The clonotype originates from an adult with mismatch repair-deficient cancer. This specimen was peripheral blood, taken 44 weeks after starting pembrolizumab. The chain combines TRBV6-1 with TRBJ1-1; 8 nucleotides line up with TRBD1. The CDR3 DNA reads as TGTGCCAGTAAGCGGACAGGGTTGACTGAAGCTTTCTTT. Its protein product is CASKRTGLTEAFF.